This TCR beta chain was obtained from a study of T cell changes during pregnancy in multiple sclerosis. This table comes from immunoSEQ multiplex PCR, and its TCRdb copy is limited to in-frame clones, with some not included. This sample has under 45,000 clones, with around nine tenths found just once. V dropped 9 bases and J dropped 10; count of bases not matched to a gene: 7. Germline V gene data show CDR1 as SGHDT and CDR2 as YYEEEE. The CDR3 has 12 amino acids. The material was CD8+ T cells from peripheral blood mononuclear cells, obtained in the first trimester of pregnancy. The V call is TRBV5-6, the J call TRBJ2-1, with TRBD1 matching 10 bases. The source is a female donor with multiple sclerosis, enrolled in a pregnancy study. The CDR3 DNA follows: TGTGCCACCCGACAGGGGGCACGGGAGCAGTTCTTC. It encodes CATRQGAREQFF. The whole variable domain, remainder taken from reference TRBV5-6 and TRBJ2-1, is DAGVTQSPTHLIKTRGQQVTLRCSPKSGHDTVSWYQQALGQGPQFIFQYYEEEERQRGNFPDRFSGHQFPNYSSELNVNALLLGDSALYLCATRQGAREQFFGPGTRLTVL.